Described below is a single T cell receptor beta chain sequence and its context. This clonotype has just a few counts. Its antigen remains undetermined. The sample holds no much larger clone one base away, and base qualities are not on file. Sequencer: Illumina HiSeq 1500. TCRdb's own reprocessing of the public reads used fastp at Q25 and MiXCR and kept productive beta chains. Rows are unified per CDR3 protein, each entry keeping the most common DNA and genes. The sample table shows about 110,000 distinct CDR3 sequences, and about 30% are seen once. Roughly two fifths of the sample belongs to the ten largest clones. The sample belongs to a study of T cell repertoires in cytomegalovirus infection (dated by TCRdb to between 2018 and 2021). For context, the study as a whole: The peptide stimulations were aimed at well-studied HLA-B-restricted epitopes as well as recently identified HLA-C-restricted CMV epitopes, whose presentation resists viral immunomodulation. Donor HLA type was relevant to the analysis, as public TCR beta signatures indicated carriage of CMV infection together with the matching HLA type.

Trimmed from V: 6 bases; trimmed from J: 5 bases; junction bases lacking a gene match: 6. The CDR3 sequence holds 14 residues, the cysteine and phenylalanine included. Of the read, only the CDR3 DNA is kept; its 42 bases are in frame from base 1. This specimen's treatment or condition label, interpreted: in vitro stimulation with specific CMV peptide epitopes to enrich CMV-specific T cells. Paper-wide results and their limitations: The ex vivo response was dominated by HLA-C-restricted CMV-specific TCR beta clonotypes, which also provided the single most frequent clonotype in two of eight donors. In both this cohort and an independent cohort of 352 donors, the cumulative frequency of public TCR beta family members distinguished carriers of CMV infection plus the relevant HLA type.

The origin of this receptor is a human donor in good health (CMV status not recorded). Some clones in this sample may be carry-over from other donors' samples. Here the chain combines TRBV12-3 or TRBV12-4 and TRBJ2-5; TRBD2 lines up with 10 middle nucleotides. The specimen comprised CD8+ T cells from cultured PBMCs, sampled from culture after CMV antigen stimulation. The CDR3 protein sequence reads: CASRKSGGDETQYF. At the DNA level, the sequence is TGTGCCAGCAGGAAAAGCGGGGGGGATGAGACCCAGTACTTC.